Listed below are T cell receptor beta chains from one sample, sequenced in a study of T cell repertoires in aging, cancer and after chemotherapy. One entry per CDR3 protein results from TCRdb running MiXCR on the multiplex PCR reads. The table has 1,500 to 2,500 distinct CDR3 sequences, around a quarter seen once. What was sequenced was blood. The receptors originated from a human donor in good health. The conserved cysteine and the conserved F or W are not part of the CDR3 here. Size is stated for part of the rows, as once, few or many counts, or as a class when the clone is expanded.

v_call	j_call	clone_size	cdr3_aa
TRBV29-1	TRBJ2-2	large	SVELYGGERDTGELF
TRBV28	TRBJ1-5	-	ASSPNEGSLYSNQPQH
TRBV20-1	TRBJ2-5	-	SARDTLAGDLETQY
TRBV7-2	TRBJ1-2	-	ASSLAPGTIYGYT
TRBV18	TRBJ1-4	large	ASSPYPRTGVEKLF
TRBV6-5	TRBJ1-6	medium-sized	ASSLKNSPLH
TRBV7-9	TRBJ2-7	few	ASSFGNEQY
TRBV27	TRBJ2-7	few	ASSLSGSYEQY
TRBV6-4	TRBJ2-3	medium-sized	ASSESPLLFRTDTQY
TRBV5-1	TRBJ2-7	few	ASSRDVYEQY
TRBV4-2	TRBJ1-1	-	ASSQDPSQYTEAF
TRBV11-1	TRBJ2-7	large	ASSPRGGSYEQY
TRBV6-4	TRBJ2-2	medium-sized	ASSDSSTGELF
TRBV11-1	TRBJ2-3	-	ASIEDGTYTDTQY
TRBV4-3	TRBJ2-7	few	ASSQEAQGAFYEQY
TRBV18	TRBJ2-7	medium-sized	ASSPPRTNTLYEQY
TRBV7-3	TRBJ2-5	-	ASSFGSGQETQY
TRBV5-6	TRBJ2-4	few	ASSQVVGGDAKNIQY
TRBV20-1	TRBJ1-1	-	SARSGNTEAF
TRBV6-6	TRBJ2-1	medium-sized	ASSYDVASNEQF
TRBV28	TRBJ2-2	few	ASSPHGQGNTGELF
TRBV7-9	TRBJ2-7	medium-sized	ASSTADSPYEQY
TRBV6-1	TRBJ1-5	-	ASSEGAGAGQPQH
TRBV13	TRBJ2-2	few	ASSSSGRTNTGELF
TRBV27	TRBJ2-5	medium-sized	ASAPGHSQETQY
TRBV5-1	TRBJ1-3	-	ASSLVGPGNTIY
TRBV6-5	TRBJ2-3	large	ASSWTGPGDTQY
TRBV10-3	TRBJ2-7	medium-sized	AAQTGQGYEQY
TRBV13	TRBJ2-2	medium-sized	ASSLVAPGNTGELF
TRBV7-3	TRBJ2-2	-	ASSHTYTGELF
TRBV7-9	TRBJ2-1	few	ASSFTTTSKNEQF
TRBV4-2	TRBJ2-2	few	ASSQDGPDTGELF
TRBV7-4	TRBJ2-7	-	ASSRTGQDIYEQY
TRBV4-2	TRBJ2-1	few	ASSQVGGGARGNEQF
TRBV28	TRBJ1-2	-	ASSLRQGYYGYT
TRBV11-2	TRBJ2-6	-	ASSMLRGPGANVLT
TRBV6-4	TRBJ2-3	large	ASSDTGGGTDTQY
TRBV12-3/TRBV12-4	TRBJ1-5	-	ASSLRGANQPQH
TRBV12-3/TRBV12-4	TRBJ1-6	-	ASSTRGRGNSPLH
TRBV5-6	TRBJ2-2	-	ASSLRLAGGRTGELF
TRBV5-1	TRBJ2-1	-	ASSLAPSGVGSYNEQF
TRBV6-1	TRBJ2-3	medium-sized	ASSEDGGNTDTQY
TRBV2	TRBJ1-2	-	ASKGLPGQEGYT
TRBV19	TRBJ1-1	medium-sized	ASSRQGLSTEAF
TRBV7-6	TRBJ2-5	-	ASSRREKAETQY
TRBV29-1	TRBJ2-2	-	SVGQAGNTGELF
TRBV6-5	TRBJ2-4	few	ASSEGEGGNIQY
TRBV20-1	TRBJ2-4	few	SAREFGQSKGRY
TRBV20-1	TRBJ2-5	-	SAPSPTDGETQY
TRBV30	TRBJ1-1	few	AWAVTGVGTEAF
TRBV7-6	TRBJ2-5	medium-sized	ASSTSGRQETQY
TRBV18	TRBJ2-6	large	ASSPMGAGANVLT
TRBV14	TRBJ2-6	medium-sized	ASSQAWGISPGANVLT
TRBV4-3	TRBJ2-5	-	ASSQQRGDQETQY
TRBV30	TRBJ1-1	-	AWRTGWEEAF
TRBV20-1	TRBJ2-5	-	SARDPRTAKETQY
TRBV19	TRBJ1-5	medium-sized	ASRPPGWTGAPQH